What follows are 28 T cell receptor beta chains derived from one specimen sequenced in a study of blood T cells in healthy people across ages. It was with a sample-barcoded 5' primer and a J-beta primer mix that a second PCR of roughly 7 to 12 cycles was run. TCRdb reprocessed the 5' RACE reads via MiXCR and lists one record per CDR3 protein. The data hold more than 700,000 distinct CDR3 sequences, with 53% observed a single time. The sample was blood. All receptors come from a man of 80 years or more in good health.

This clonotype has only a few counts. The genes are TRBV7-9 and TRBJ2-3; TRBD2 aligns across 8 bases. Per germline, CDR1 SEHNR and CDR2 FQNEAQ (reference sequence). Trimming cost V 4 bases and J 6 bases; bases outside gene matches: 9. CDR3 size: 15 residues. The CDR3 loop is CASSSRTSRMDTQYF. CDR3 coding DNA: TGTGCCAGCAGCTCCCGGACTAGCAGGATGGATACGCAGTATTTT. Variable domain in full (rest from reference TRBV7-9 and TRBJ2-3): DTGVSQNPRHKITKRGQNVTFRCDPISEHNRLYWYRQTLGQGPEFLTYFQNEAQLEKSRLLSDRFSAERPKGSFSTLEIQRTEQGDSAMYLCASSSRTSRMDTQYFGPGTRLTVL.

The chain is built from TRBV6-6 and TRBJ1-6; TRBD1 agrees at 9 bases. This CDR3 region has 14 residues. V lost 8 bases, J lost 10 bases, and 9 bases stayed unmatched. Germline-derived CDR1 and CDR2 are MNHNY and SVGAGI (reference sequence). The CDR3 region has the DNA TGTGCCAGCTTTCCGACAGGGGGAGGATCACCCCTCCACTTT. Protein: CASFPTGGGSPLHF.

The chain uses TRBV18 and TRBJ1-2; possible D gene TRBD1, 6 bases. Trimming left V 3 bases short and J 4 bases short, with 15 bases between. Germline CDR1 reads KGHSH; CDR2 reads LQKENI. The CDR3 has 15 residues. The CDR3 spells CASSPPSQGSYGYTF. The DNA for the CDR3 is TGTGCCAGCTCACCTCCATCACAGGGAAGCTATGGCTACACCTTC.

The CDR3, as DNA: TGTGCCAGCACAACCCTAGGGGCTACCTACGAGCAGTACTTC. Translation: CASTTLGATYEQYF. This chain uses TRBV12-3 or TRBV12-4 with TRBJ2-5; tentatively, D is TRBD1 (5 bases). The DNA end is more similar to TRBJ2-7, so the J call may be wrong. The CDR3 is 14 amino acids.

The V gene is TRBV20-1, the J gene TRBJ1-3; the match to TRBD1 covers 7 bases. The germline V gene encodes CDR1 DFQATT and CDR2 SNEGSKA (reference sequence). With 0 bases clipped from V and 2 bases from J, the junction kept 7 bases outside the gene matches. The CDR3 consists of 16 residues. CDR3 sequence reads: CSARDSTTGAGNTIYF. The CDR3 coding sequence is TGCAGTGCTAGAGATAGCACCACAGGGGCTGGAAACACCATATATTTT.

This rearrangement joins TRBV12-3 or TRBV12-4 to TRBJ2-1, with TRBD1 matching 8 bases. Trimming at V came to 6 bases and at J to 9 bases, leaving 10 bases not matched to a gene. CDR3 length equals 14 residues. As DNA, the CDR3 is TGTGCCAGCAGCTTGACAGGGGCGGTGGGTGAGCAGTTCTTC. Translation gives CASSLTGAVGEQFF.

The chain links TRBV5-6 to TRBJ1-1; the D gene is possibly TRBD1 (6 bases). There are 14 residues in the CDR3. V lost 0 bases, J lost 7 bases, and 13 bases lay in between. Germline lookup yields CDR1 SGHDT and CDR2 YYEEEE. The DNA of the CDR3 is TGTGCCAGCAGCTTGGAGAGGGGGGCGAATGAAGCTTTCTTT. Translating gives CASSLERGANEAFF.

This clonotype was detected only once. The chain links TRBV3-1 to TRBJ2-7; no reliable D call. Trimming left V 1 base short and J 6 bases short, with 7 bases between. Germline V gene data show CDR1 as LGHDT and CDR2 as YNNKEL (reference sequence). This CDR3 is built from 12 residues. CDR3 sequence (DNA): TGTGCCAGCAGCCAAGTGAACGCCGAGCAGTACTTC. Translated, it gives CASSQVNAEQYF.

The chain couples TRBV7-9 to TRBJ2-1, with D unresolved. Trimming stripped 1 base from V and 5 bases from J, with 9 bases between. The CDR3 has 14 amino acids. CDR1 and CDR2 from the germline V gene are SEHNR and FQNEAQ (reference sequence). The CDR3 sequence: CASSLDPANNEQFF. The CDR3 DNA sequence: TGTGCCAGCAGCTTAGATCCCGCTAACAATGAGCAGTTCTTC.

This chain connects TRBV25-1 to TRBJ2-5, with TRBD2 as a possible D gene (5 bases). V gave up 8 bases and J gave up 4 bases, with 20 bases separating them. CDR3 length: 15 residues. Germline V gene data show CDR1 as MGHDK and CDR2 as SYGVNS. CDR3 sequence (DNA): TGTGCCAGCTATTCTTTCCCTAGCTCTCCAGAGACCCAGTACTTC. This encodes CASYSFPSSPETQYF.

This chain connects TRBV28 to TRBJ2-5, with 12 bases fitting TRBD2. The J call is in doubt because the DNA end fits TRBJ2-7 better. The CDR3 extends over 15 amino acids. Germline V gene lookup returns CDR1 MDHEN and CDR2 SYDVKM. CDR3 residues: CASSARTSGTHEQYF. The CDR3 DNA is TGTGCCAGCAGCGCTCGGACTAGCGGGACCCACGAGCAGTACTTC.

V and J are TRBV7-2 and TRBJ1-2; perhaps TRBD1 as D (5 bases). CDR3 length: 15 residues. Germline CDR1 is SGHTA and CDR2 is FQGNSA. Deletions cut 2 bases from V and 4 bases from J, with 14 bases between. CDR3 sequence reads: CASSLSQGPGYGYTF. The CDR3 DNA reads as TGTGCCAGCAGCTTAAGTCAGGGTCCGGGCTATGGCTACACCTTC.

The rearrangement links TRBV11-3 to TRBJ2-5, with a weak D call TRBD1 (7 bases). Between the trimmed V and J ends, which lost 3 bases and 4 bases, there was a span of 12 bases. Germline loops: CDR1 SGHNT, CDR2 YENEEA. CDR3 size: 14 residues. The CDR3 is CASSFRGRGETQYF. CDR3 nucleotide sequence: TGTGCCAGCAGCTTTAGGGGGCGGGGAGAGACCCAGTACTTC.

This clonotype turned up a few times. One end of the junction does not line up with germline, which may come from a read error. J is TRBJ1-6 and V is TRBV7-9; 9 nucleotides agree with TRBD1. Germline V gene data show CDR1 as SEHNR and CDR2 as FQNEAQ (reference sequence). CDR3 length: 16 amino acids. The CDR3 spells CASQSAGTGYNSPPHF. CDR3 DNA: TGTGCCAGTCAGTCGGCCGGGACAGGGTATAATTCACCCCCCCACTTT.

The chain uses TRBV7-9 and TRBJ2-3; D unresolved. Between the trimmed V and J ends, which lost 4 bases and 2 bases, there was a span of 10 bases. The CDR3 contains 14 residues. Per the germline V gene, CDR1 is SEHNR and CDR2 is FQNEAQ (reference sequence). CDR3 bases: TGTGCCAGCAGCTGGTCGATAACCACAGATACGCAGTATTTT. Encoded protein: CASSWSITTDTQYF. The whole variable domain, filled in from reference TRBV7-9 and TRBJ2-3, reads DTGVSQNPRHKITKRGQNVTFRCDPISEHNRLYWYRQTLGQGPEFLTYFQNEAQLEKSRLLSDRFSAERPKGSFSTLEIQRTEQGDSAMYLCASSWSITTDTQYFGPGTRLTVL.

For this clonotype: A read error may produce the germline difference seen at one junction end. The chain employs TRBV30 and TRBJ2-7; 13 bases align to TRBD2. The CDR3 loop spans 16 amino acids. Germline V gene sequence: CDR1 GTSNPN, CDR2 SVGIG (reference sequence). The CDR3 coding sequence is TGTGCCCGGAGACCCGGTACGACTAGCGGGGGGTACGAGCAGTACTTC. This sequence encodes CARRPGTTSGGYEQYF.

The chain recombines TRBV7-3 with TRBJ2-6, with D hard to call. The CDR3 is 17 amino acids. Germline values: CDR1 SGHTA, CDR2 FQGTGA. Trimming left V 5 bases short and J 1 base short, with 15 bases between. This CDR3 is CASSPSDSGSGANVLTF. DNA of the CDR3: TGTGCCAGCAGCCCGAGTGACTCTGGGTCTGGGGCCAACGTCCTGACTTTC.

This clonotype was counted a few times. The chain uses TRBV9 and TRBJ2-6; D possibly corresponds to TRBD2 (5 bases). The CDR3 runs 15 residues. The germline V gene has CDR1 SGDLS and CDR2 YYNGEE. Trimming pared 2 bases from V and 1 base from J, leaving 7 bases between. The CDR3 region has the DNA TGTGCCAGCAGCGTTGGGAGTTCTGGGGCCAACGTCCTGACTTTC. It encodes CASSVGSSGANVLTF.

This clonotype was observed a handful of times. The chain employs TRBV2 and TRBJ1-6; TRBD1 aligns across 8 bases. The germline V gene encodes CDR1 SNHLY and CDR2 FYNNEI. The CDR3 is made up of 18 amino acids. V shed 7 bases, J shed 5 bases, and the junction held 16 bases outside the gene matches. The CDR3 is CASTRIRQGQGDNSPLHF. DNA for the CDR3: TGTGCCAGCACCCGAATTCGACAAGGACAGGGTGATAATTCACCCCTCCACTTT.

The V call is TRBV10-3, the J call TRBJ2-6; D is unclear. The CDR3 is made up of 15 amino acids. V lost 4 bases and J lost 1, with 8 bases in between. CDR1 and CDR2 (germline): ENHRY, SYGVKD. CDR3 sequence: CAISARESGANVLTF. CDR3 DNA sequence: TGTGCCATCAGTGCAAGAGAATCTGGGGCCAACGTCCTGACTTTC.

Remarks on this clonotype: One junction end disagrees with the germline gene, perhaps due to a read error. The CDR3 nucleotides are TGCGCCAGCACCTTGGAATGGGGTAGCACAGATACGCAGTATTTT. Encoded protein: CASTLEWGSTDTQYF. The rearrangement links TRBV5-1 to TRBJ2-3; no definite D call. The CDR3 sequence is 15 residues long. In germline, CDR1 is SGHRS, CDR2 YFSETQ.

The genes are TRBV11-1 and TRBJ2-3, with D possibly matching TRBD2 (5 bases). Germline V gives CDR1 SGHAT, CDR2 FQDESV (reference sequence). This CDR3 is 17 amino acids long. Trimming left V 5 bases short and J 4 bases short, with 22 bases between. CDR3 nucleotides: TGTGCCAGCAGCCCAGGCGAACTAGTCGTGCCATCAGATACGCAGTATTTT. It specifies CASSPGELVVPSDTQYF.

V and J are TRBV5-1 and TRBJ2-3, with D perhaps matching TRBD2 (6 bases). The germline V gene has CDR1 SGHRS and CDR2 YFSETQ. CDR3 length: 19 residues. The V end lost 0 bases, the J end lost 1 base, and 21 bases lay between the germline ends. CDR3 in DNA: TGCGCCAGCAGCTTGGCTCTGGTAGTCGGAGTAGCGGGCACAGATACGCAGTATTTT. Translating it yields CASSLALVVGVAGTDTQYF.

The gene calls are TRBV9 and TRBJ2-1; 7 positions match TRBD2. The CDR3 sequence is 15 residues long. CDR1 is SGDLS and CDR2 is YYNGEE in the germline V gene. Losses at the gene ends were 6 bases for V and 4 bases for J; bases not matched to a gene: 10. The CDR3 DNA is TGTGCCAGCACCGGGGGGAGCATCCCTTACAATGAGCAGTTCTTC. Residues: CASTGGSIPYNEQFF.

The V call is TRBV7-2, the J call TRBJ2-5; 8 nucleotides align to TRBD2. Germline CDR1 SGHTA, CDR2 FQGNSA. This CDR3 comprises 15 residues. After removal of 5 bases from V and 5 bases from J, the junction contained 10 bases not matched to a gene. This CDR3 reads CASSARGVAGETQYF. The CDR3 region has the DNA TGTGCCAGCAGCGCTAGGGGGGTAGCGGGGGAGACCCAGTACTTC.

The chain employs TRBV7-8 and TRBJ2-7; 9 bases line up with TRBD2. The J call is doubtful: the DNA matches TRBJ2-5 better. Germline V CDR1 and CDR2: SGHVS, FQNEAQ. The CDR3 has 19 residues. CDR3 DNA: TGTGCCAGCAGCTTAGTGACAGGCTTTCTAGCGGGGATTGAAGAGACCCAGTACTTC. This encodes CASSLVTGFLAGIEETQYF.

The rearrangement joins TRBV15 to TRBJ1-5; the D is unclear. Germline V gives CDR1 LNHNV, CDR2 YYDKDF (reference sequence). V was pared by 8 bases and J by 3 bases, with 17 bases between. This CDR3 is 15 amino acids long. In nucleotides, the CDR3 is TGTGCCACCGCCCGGCAGGTGGGCCCCAATCAGCCCCAGCATTTT. Its translation: CATARQVGPNQPQHF.

The rearrangement links TRBV5-1 to TRBJ2-7, with D maybe TRBD1 (6 bases). The germline V and J ends were trimmed by 0 bases and 2 bases, with 12 bases remaining between them. The CDR3 covers 15 residues. The germline V gene has CDR1 SGHRS and CDR2 YFSETQ. The CDR3 nucleotides read TGCGCCAGCAGCTTGGCCACAGGGAGTCCCTACGAGCAGTACTTC. Translated: CASSLATGSPYEQYF.